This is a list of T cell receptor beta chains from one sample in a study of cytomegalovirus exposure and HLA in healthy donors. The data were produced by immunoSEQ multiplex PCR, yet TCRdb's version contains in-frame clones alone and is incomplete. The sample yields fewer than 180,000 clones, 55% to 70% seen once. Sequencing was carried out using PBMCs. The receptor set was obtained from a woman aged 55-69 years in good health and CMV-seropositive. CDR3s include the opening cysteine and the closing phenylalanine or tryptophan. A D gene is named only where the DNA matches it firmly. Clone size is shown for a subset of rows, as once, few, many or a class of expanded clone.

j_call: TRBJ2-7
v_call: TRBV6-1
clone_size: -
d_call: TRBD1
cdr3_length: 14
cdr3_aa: CASSPGTGEYEQYF
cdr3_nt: TGTGCCAGCAGTCCCGGGACAGGGGAGTACGAGCAGTACTTC

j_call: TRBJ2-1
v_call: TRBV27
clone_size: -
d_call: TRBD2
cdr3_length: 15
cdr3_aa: CASSPLADYYNEQFF
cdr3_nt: TGTGCCAGCAGTCCCCTAGCGGACTACTACAATGAGCAGTTCTTC

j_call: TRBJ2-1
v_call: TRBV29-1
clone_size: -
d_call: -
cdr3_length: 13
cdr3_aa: CSVFTSSYNEQFF
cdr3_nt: TGCAGCGTCTTTACTAGCTCCTACAATGAGCAGTTCTTC

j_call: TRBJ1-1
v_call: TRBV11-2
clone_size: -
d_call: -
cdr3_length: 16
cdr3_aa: CASSLGAGSGDTEAFF
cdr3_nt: TGTGCCAGCAGCTTAGGCGCAGGGAGCGGGGATACTGAAGCTTTCTTT

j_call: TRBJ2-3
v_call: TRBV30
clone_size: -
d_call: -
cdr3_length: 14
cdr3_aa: CAWSWRLGTDTQYF
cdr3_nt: TGTGCCTGGAGCTGGCGGTTAGGCACAGATACGCAGTATTTT

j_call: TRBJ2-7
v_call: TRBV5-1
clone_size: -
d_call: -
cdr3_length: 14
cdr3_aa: CASRLGAGSYEQYF
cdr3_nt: TGCGCCAGCAGGCTTGGGGCAGGGTCCTACGAGCAGTACTTC

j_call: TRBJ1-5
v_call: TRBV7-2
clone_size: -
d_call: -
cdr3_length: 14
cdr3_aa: CASSTRHLDQPQHF
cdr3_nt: TGTGCCAGCAGCACAAGACATCTGGATCAGCCCCAGCATTTT

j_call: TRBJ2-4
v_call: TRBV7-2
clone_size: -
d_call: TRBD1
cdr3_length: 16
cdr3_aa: CASSFPGGLPKNIQYF
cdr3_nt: TGTGCCAGCAGCTTTCCAGGGGGCCTCCCCAAAAACATTCAGTACTTC

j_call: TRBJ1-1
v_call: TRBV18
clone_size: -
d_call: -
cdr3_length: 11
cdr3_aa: CASKRDTEAFF
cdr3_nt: TGTGCCAGCAAGAGGGACACTGAAGCTTTCTTT

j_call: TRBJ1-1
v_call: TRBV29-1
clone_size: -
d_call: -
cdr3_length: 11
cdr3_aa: CSVEVGTEAFF
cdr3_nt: TGCAGCGTTGAAGTCGGCACTGAAGCTTTCTTT

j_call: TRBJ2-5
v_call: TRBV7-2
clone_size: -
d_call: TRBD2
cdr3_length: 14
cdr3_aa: CASSYRTRQETQYF
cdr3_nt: TGTGCCAGCAGCTATCGGACTAGACAAGAGACCCAGTACTTC

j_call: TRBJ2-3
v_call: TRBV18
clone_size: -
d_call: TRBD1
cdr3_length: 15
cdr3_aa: CASSPRDRGADTQYF
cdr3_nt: TGTGCCAGCTCACCAAGGGACAGGGGCGCAGATACGCAGTATTTT

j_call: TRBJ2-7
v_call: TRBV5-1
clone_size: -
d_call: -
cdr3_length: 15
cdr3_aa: CASSLEGGLAAEQYF
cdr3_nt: TGCGCCAGCAGCTTAGAGGGGGGGTTGGCCGCCGAGCAGTACTTC

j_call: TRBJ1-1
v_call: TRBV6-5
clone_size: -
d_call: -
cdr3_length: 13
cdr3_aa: CASRAQPNTEAFF
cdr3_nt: TGTGCCAGCAGGGCCCAACCCAACACTGAAGCTTTCTTT

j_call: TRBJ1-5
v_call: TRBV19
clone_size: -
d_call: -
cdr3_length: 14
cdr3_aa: CASSMWGENQPQHF
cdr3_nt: TGTGCCAGTAGCATGTGGGGGGAGAATCAGCCCCAGCATTTT

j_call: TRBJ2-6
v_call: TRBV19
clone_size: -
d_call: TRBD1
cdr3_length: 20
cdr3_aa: CASSIAPGTGGSAGANVLTF
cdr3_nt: TGTGCCAGTAGTATAGCCCCCGGGACAGGGGGTTCTGCTGGGGCCAACGTCCTGACTTTC

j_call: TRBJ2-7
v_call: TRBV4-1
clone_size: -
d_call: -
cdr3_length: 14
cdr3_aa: CASSQAGIPYEQYF
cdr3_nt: TGCGCCAGCAGCCAAGCAGGGATCCCCTACGAGCAGTACTTC

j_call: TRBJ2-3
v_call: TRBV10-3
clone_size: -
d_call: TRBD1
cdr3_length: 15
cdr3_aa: CAISGTGLGTDTQYF
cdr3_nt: TGTGCCATCAGCGGGACAGGGTTGGGAACAGATACGCAGTATTTT

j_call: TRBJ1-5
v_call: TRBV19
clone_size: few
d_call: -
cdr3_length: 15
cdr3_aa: CASSMMGAWNQPQHF
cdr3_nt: TGTGCCAGTAGTATGATGGGGGCATGGAATCAGCCCCAGCATTTT

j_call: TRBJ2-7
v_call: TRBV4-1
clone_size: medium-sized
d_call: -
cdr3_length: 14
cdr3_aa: CASSQPQGGHEQYF
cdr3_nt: TGCGCCAGCAGCCAGCCCCAGGGGGGCCACGAGCAGTACTTC

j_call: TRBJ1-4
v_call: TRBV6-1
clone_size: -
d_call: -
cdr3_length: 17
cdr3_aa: CASSEVFVRGTGEKLFF
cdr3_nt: TGTGCCAGCAGTGAAGTGTTTGTAAGGGGGACGGGTGAAAAACTGTTTTTT

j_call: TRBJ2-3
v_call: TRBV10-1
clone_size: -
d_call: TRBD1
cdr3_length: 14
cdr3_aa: CASSDTGVTDTQYF
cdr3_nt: TGCGCCAGCAGTGATACAGGGGTTACAGATACGCAGTATTTT

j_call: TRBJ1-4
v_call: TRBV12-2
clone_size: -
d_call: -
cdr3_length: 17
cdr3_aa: CASRSITARQADEKLFF
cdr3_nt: TGTGCAAGTCGCTCAATCACCGCGCGACAGGCCGATGAAAAACTGTTTTTT

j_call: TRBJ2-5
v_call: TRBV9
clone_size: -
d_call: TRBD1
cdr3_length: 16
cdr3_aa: CASSVARTGGVETQYF
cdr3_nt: TGTGCCAGCAGCGTAGCTCGGACAGGGGGTGTGGAGACCCAGTACTTC

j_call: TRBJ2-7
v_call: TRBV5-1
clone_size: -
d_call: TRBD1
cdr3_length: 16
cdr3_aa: CASSPNPTGVSYEQYF
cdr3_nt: TGCGCCAGCAGCCCTAACCCGACAGGGGTAAGCTACGAGCAGTACTTC

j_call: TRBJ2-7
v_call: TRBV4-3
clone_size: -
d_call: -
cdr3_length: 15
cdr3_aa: CASSQVPTGEYEQYF
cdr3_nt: TGCGCCAGCAGCCAAGTGCCGACTGGAGAATACGAGCAGTACTTC